This TCR beta chain stems from a study of blood T cell repertoires in COVID-19. For the study at large: Sites across the United States, Italy and Spain contributed samples from acute and convalescent COVID-19. Sources were T cells, B-cell-depleted T cells, or PBMCs; the material itself was cDNA or gDNA.

Germline V gives CDR1 DFQATT, CDR2 SNEGSKA (reference sequence). The CDR3 extends over 8 amino acids. Per the original data handling: Estimates of nucleated cell counts were drawn from the amplification of reference gene primers. The assay was immunoSEQ multiplex PCR, and TCRdb's table has in-frame clones only and misses some. The DNA gave D and trimming, while V, J and clone size come from that table. The profile shows under 250,000 clones, about 90% of them singletons. Input material: peripheral blood. The chain is built from TRBV20-1 and TRBJ1-2; no clear D. This receptor was identified in a man aged 30 to 45 with acute or convalescent COVID-19. CDR3 protein: CSQDGYTF. CDR3 nucleotides: TGCAGCCAGGATGGCTACACCTTC.